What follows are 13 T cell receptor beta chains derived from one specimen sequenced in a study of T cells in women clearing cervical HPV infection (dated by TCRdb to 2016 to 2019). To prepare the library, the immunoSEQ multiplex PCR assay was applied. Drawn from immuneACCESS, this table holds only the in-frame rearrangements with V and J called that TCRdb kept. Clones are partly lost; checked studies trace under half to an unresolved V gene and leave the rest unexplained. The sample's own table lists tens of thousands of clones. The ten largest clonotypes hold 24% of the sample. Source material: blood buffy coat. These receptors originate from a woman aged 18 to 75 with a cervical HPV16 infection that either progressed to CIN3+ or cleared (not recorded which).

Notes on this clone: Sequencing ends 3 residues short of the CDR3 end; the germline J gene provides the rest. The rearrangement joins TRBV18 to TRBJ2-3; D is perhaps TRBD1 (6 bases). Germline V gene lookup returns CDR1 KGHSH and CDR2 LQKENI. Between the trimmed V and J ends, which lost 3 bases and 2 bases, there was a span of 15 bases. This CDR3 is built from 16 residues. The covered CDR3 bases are TGTGCCAGCTCACCGTTGGACAGCGACCTCACAGATACG. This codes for CASSPLDSDLTDT. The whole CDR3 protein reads CASSPLDSDLTDTQYF.

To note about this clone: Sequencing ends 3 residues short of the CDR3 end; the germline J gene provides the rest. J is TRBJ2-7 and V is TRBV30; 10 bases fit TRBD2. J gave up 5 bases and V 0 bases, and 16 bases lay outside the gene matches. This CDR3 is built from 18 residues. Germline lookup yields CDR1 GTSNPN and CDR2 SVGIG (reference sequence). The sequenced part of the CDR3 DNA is TGTGCCTGGAGTGTACAGGTAGGAGCGGGAGGGCCGTACGACGAG. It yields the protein CAWSVQVGAGGPYDE. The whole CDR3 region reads CAWSVQVGAGGPYDEQYF.

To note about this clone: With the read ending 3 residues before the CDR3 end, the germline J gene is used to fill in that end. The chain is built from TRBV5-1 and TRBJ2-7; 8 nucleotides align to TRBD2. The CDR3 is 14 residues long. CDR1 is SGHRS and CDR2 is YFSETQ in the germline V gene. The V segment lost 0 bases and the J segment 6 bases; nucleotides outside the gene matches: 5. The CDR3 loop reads CASSLDGGAGEQYF. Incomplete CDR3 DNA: TGCGCCAGCAGCTTGGACGGGGGGGCAGGCGAG.

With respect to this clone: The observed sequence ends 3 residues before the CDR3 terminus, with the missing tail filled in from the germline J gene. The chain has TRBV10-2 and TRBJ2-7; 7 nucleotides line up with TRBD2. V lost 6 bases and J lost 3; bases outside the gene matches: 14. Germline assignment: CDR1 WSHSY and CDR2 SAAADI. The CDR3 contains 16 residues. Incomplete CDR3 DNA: TGCGCCAGCAGCGACAATGTTGCGCGGGAGTACTACGAG. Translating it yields CASSDNVAREYYE. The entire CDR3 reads CASSDNVAREYYEQYF.

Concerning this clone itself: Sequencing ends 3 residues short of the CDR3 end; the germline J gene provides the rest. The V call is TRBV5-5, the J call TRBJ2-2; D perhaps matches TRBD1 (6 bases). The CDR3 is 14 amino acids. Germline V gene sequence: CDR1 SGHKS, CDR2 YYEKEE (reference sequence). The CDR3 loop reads CASSSVAGVEKLFF. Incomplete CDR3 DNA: TGTGCCAGCAGCTCGGTGGCAGGGGTTGAAAAG.

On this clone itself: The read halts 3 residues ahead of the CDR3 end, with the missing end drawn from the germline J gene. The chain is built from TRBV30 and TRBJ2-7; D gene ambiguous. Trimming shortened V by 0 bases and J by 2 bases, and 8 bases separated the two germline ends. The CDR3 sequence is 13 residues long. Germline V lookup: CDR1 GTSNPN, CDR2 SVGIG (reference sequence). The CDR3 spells CAWSVPGTYEQYF. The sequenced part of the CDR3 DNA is TGTGCCTGGAGTGTACCGGGTACCTACGAG.

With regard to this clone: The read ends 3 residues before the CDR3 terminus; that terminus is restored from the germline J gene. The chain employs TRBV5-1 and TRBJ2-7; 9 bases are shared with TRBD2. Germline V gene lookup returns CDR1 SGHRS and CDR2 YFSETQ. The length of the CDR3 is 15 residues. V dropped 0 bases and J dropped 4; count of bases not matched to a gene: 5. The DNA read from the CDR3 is TGCGCCAGCAGCTTGGGGGGGACTAGCCCTTACGAG. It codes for CASSLGGTSPYE. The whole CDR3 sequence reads CASSLGGTSPYEQYF.

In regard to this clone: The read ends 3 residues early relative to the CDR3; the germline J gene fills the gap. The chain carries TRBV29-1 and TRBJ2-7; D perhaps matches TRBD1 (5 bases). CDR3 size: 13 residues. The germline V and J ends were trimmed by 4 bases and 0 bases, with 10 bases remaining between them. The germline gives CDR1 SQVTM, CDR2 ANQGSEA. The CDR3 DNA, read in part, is TGCAGCGTTGGGGGCAGGACCTCCTACGAG. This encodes CSVGGRTSYE. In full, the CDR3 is CSVGGRTSYEQYF.

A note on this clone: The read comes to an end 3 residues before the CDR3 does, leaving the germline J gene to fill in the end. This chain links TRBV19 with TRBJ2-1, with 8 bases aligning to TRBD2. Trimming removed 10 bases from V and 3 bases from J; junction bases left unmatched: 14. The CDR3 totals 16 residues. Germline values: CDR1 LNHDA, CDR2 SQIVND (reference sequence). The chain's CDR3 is CATAPPEREFYNEQFF. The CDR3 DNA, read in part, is TGTGCCACCGCACCTCCGGAGCGGGAGTTCTACAATGAG. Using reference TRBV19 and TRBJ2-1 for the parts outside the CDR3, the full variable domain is DGGITQSPKYLFRKEGQNVTLSCEQNLNHDAMYWYRQDPGQGLRLIYYSQIVNDFQKGDIAEGYSVSREKKESFPLTVTSAQKNPTAFYLCATAPPEREFYNEQFFGPGTRLTVL.

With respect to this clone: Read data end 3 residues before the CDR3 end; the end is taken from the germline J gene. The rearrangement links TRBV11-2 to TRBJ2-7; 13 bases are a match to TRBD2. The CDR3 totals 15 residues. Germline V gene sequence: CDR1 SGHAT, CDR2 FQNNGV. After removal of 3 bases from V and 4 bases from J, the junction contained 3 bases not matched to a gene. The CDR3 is CASSLETSGRYEQYF. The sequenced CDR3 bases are TGTGCCAGCAGCTTGGAGACTAGCGGGAGGTACGAG.

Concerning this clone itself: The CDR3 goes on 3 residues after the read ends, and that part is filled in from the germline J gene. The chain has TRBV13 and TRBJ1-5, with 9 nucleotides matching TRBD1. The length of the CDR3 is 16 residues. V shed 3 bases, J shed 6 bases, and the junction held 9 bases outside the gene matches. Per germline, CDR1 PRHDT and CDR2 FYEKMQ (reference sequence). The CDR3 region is CASSFTGGAAGQPQHF. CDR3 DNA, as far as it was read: TGTGCCAGCAGCTTCACAGGGGGCGCGGCAGGTCAGCCC.

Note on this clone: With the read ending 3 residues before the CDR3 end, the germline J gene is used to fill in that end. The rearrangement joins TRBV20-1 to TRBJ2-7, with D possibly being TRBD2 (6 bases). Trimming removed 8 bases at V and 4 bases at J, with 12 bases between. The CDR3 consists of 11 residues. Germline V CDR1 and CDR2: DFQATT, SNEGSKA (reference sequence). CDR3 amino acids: CSLGGAYEQYF. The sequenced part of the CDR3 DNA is TGCAGTCTCGGAGGGGCGTACGAG.

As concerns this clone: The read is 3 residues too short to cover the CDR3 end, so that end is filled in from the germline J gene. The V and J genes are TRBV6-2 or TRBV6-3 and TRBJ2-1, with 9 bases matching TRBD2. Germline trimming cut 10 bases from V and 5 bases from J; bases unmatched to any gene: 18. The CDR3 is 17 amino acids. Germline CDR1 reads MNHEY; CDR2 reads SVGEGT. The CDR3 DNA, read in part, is TGTGCCACCCTTAGTGGCGGGGGGGGGACCCTACACAATGAG. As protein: CATLSGGGGTLHNE. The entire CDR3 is CATLSGGGGTLHNEQFF.